The 27 T cell receptor beta chains below all came from one sample that was sequenced in a study of monozygotic twins with inflammatory bowel disease. TCRdb reprocessed the 5' RACE reads; each CDR3 protein has one entry and no DNA is given. Its clone listing holds approximately 400,000 distinct CDR3 sequences. The sequenced material came from blood. The receptors stem from a human donor with ulcerative colitis or Crohn's disease, or a healthy co-twin of an affected twin (not recorded which).

The chain carries TRBV7-8 and TRBJ2-3; checking the TCRdb D call of TRBD2 is not possible without DNA. Germline V gives CDR1 SGHVS, CDR2 FQNEAQ. This CDR3 contains 13 residues. The CDR3 protein is CASSRDTTNTQYF.

The J gene is TRBJ2-5, the V gene TRBV11-2; TCRdb calls TRBD1, which cannot be checked without DNA. The germline V gene encodes CDR1 SGHAT and CDR2 FQNNGV. The CDR3 consists of 15 residues. The CDR3 loop reads CASSLGGRGTETQYF.

The chain couples TRBV7-2 to TRBJ1-6. Germline values: CDR1 SGHTA, CDR2 FQGNSA. The CDR3 is 17 amino acids. CDR3 amino acids: CASSLVGPGLGYSPLHF.

V is TRBV21-1 and J is TRBJ1-4; as DNA is missing, the TRBD1 call by TCRdb cannot be tested. TRBV21-1 is a pseudogene locus. CDR3 length: 16 residues. CDR3 sequence reads: CASSKGGGSPNEKLFF.

V is TRBV29-1 and J is TRBJ1-2; TCRdb's D call, TRBD1, is unchecked because there is no DNA. The length of the CDR3 is 13 residues. Germline CDR1 is SQVTM and CDR2 is ANQGSEA. CDR3 region: CSVDTGGDDGYTF.

The chain employs TRBV5-1 and TRBJ2-5; TCRdb indicates TRBD1, and absent DNA this call remains unverified. The germline V gene has CDR1 SGHRS and CDR2 YFSETQ. The CDR3 runs to 14 residues. This CDR3 is CASKMGTGEETQYF.

The V call is TRBV28, the J call TRBJ2-3; TCRdb indicates TRBD1, and absent DNA this call remains unverified. The CDR3 has 15 amino acids. Germline-derived CDR1 and CDR2 are MDHEN and SYDVKM. The CDR3 protein is CASRKDRVGTDTQYF.

V gene TRBV29-1 combines with J gene TRBJ1-2; TCRdb indicates TRBD1, and absent DNA this call remains unverified. The CDR3 runs to 14 residues. The germline gives CDR1 SQVTM, CDR2 ANQGSEA. This chain's CDR3 is CSVRSTGSDYGYTF.

This sequence joins TRBV6-1 and TRBJ2-7; TCRdb indicates TRBD1, and absent DNA this call remains unverified. In germline, CDR1 is MNHNS, CDR2 SASEGT. The CDR3 is 16 residues long. CDR3: CASGPGGTITTYEQYF.

The chain carries TRBV19 and TRBJ1-1. The length of the CDR3 is 14 residues. Germline V gives CDR1 LNHDA, CDR2 SQIVND (reference sequence). The chain's CDR3 is CASTAGNRNTEAFF.

The chain couples TRBV20-1 to TRBJ2-5; the TRBD2 assignment by TCRdb is unverifiable without DNA. Looked up from germline, CDR1 is DFQATT and CDR2 is SNEGSKA (reference sequence). The CDR3 runs to 13 residues. This chain's CDR3 is CSSAGGPSETQYF.

The genes are TRBV6-1 and TRBJ1-4. The CDR3 is made up of 16 amino acids. Per germline, CDR1 MNHNS and CDR2 SASEGT. CDR3 protein: CASSQYGTPLGEKLFF.

The genes are TRBV5-5 and TRBJ1-2; TCRdb reports TRBD1, a call that lacks DNA to check it against. Germline V gene data show CDR1 as SGHKS and CDR2 as YYEKEE (reference sequence). The CDR3 covers 15 residues. This CDR3 is CASSLDTRDGYGYTF.

V and J are TRBV10-3 and TRBJ1-1; with no DNA, the TCRdb D assignment of TRBD1 cannot be verified. From germline, CDR1 is ENHRY and CDR2 SYGVKD. CDR3 length: 14 residues. The CDR3 reads CAISPGTGITEAFF.

The rearrangement uses TRBV10-3 and TRBJ2-5; lacking DNA, the TRBD1 call made by TCRdb goes unchecked. This CDR3 has 16 residues. CDR1 and CDR2 from the germline V gene are ENHRY and SYGVKD. The CDR3: CAISDRTGLTPETQYF.

The chain employs TRBV6-5 and TRBJ1-5; TCRdb proposes TRBD1, but this gene call is untestable without DNA. Germline V gene lookup returns CDR1 MNHEY and CDR2 SVGAGI. CDR3 length: 14 amino acids. This chain's CDR3 is CASSSRVGNQPQHF.

The genes are TRBV27 and TRBJ2-7; TCRdb's assignment of TRBD1 cannot be checked, as there is no DNA. In germline, CDR1 is MNHEY, CDR2 SMNVEV (reference sequence). CDR3 length: 15 amino acids. The CDR3 loop is CASSSPGTGGHEQYF.

The chain has TRBV20-1 and TRBJ1-6. The CDR3 is 13 amino acids. Germline-derived CDR1 and CDR2 are DFQATT and SNEGSKA (reference sequence). CDR3 sequence reads: CSAGLQRHSPLHF.

The chain has TRBV5-4 and TRBJ2-1; the D call from TCRdb, TRBD2, cannot be confirmed without DNA. Looked up from germline, CDR1 is SGHNT and CDR2 is YYREEE (reference sequence). There are 13 residues in the CDR3. The CDR3 here is CASSSLVTDEQFF.

The chain is built from TRBV6-5 and TRBJ1-5; the D call from TCRdb, TRBD1, cannot be confirmed without DNA. Germline CDR1 is MNHEY and CDR2 is SVGAGI. The CDR3 runs 18 residues. The CDR3 spells CASSYPDSTLYSNQPQHF.

The chain uses TRBV9 and TRBJ2-3; TCRdb's assignment of TRBD2 cannot be checked, as there is no DNA. CDR1 and CDR2 from the germline V gene are SGDLS and YYNGEE. This CDR3 has 16 residues. The CDR3 here is CASSVGNGRAADTQYF.

The chain uses TRBV28 and TRBJ1-1; TCRdb selects TRBD1, and the lack of DNA leaves this call unchecked. CDR3 length: 12 amino acids. Germline V lookup: CDR1 MDHEN, CDR2 SYDVKM. The CDR3 protein is CASSQTGSEAFF.

V gene TRBV20-1 combines with J gene TRBJ2-1; TCRdb picks TRBD1, but there is no DNA to check that call. The length of the CDR3 is 13 residues. Looked up from germline, CDR1 is DFQATT and CDR2 is SNEGSKA (reference sequence). The CDR3 protein is CSARDRARSEQFF.

V is TRBV20-1 and J is TRBJ2-7; the TRBD1 assignment by TCRdb is unverifiable without DNA. The CDR3 runs to 15 residues. Germline V lookup: CDR1 DFQATT, CDR2 SNEGSKA (reference sequence). The CDR3 protein is CSARGLRDAAYEQYF.

The gene calls are TRBV7-2 and TRBJ2-7. This CDR3 contains 15 residues. Looked up from germline, CDR1 is SGHTA and CDR2 is FQGNSA. CDR3 protein: CASSLTLAGAYEQYF. Complete variable domain (other parts from reference TRBV7-2 and TRBJ2-7): GAGVSQSPSNKVTEKGKDVELRCDPISGHTALYWYRQSLGQGLEFLIYFQGNSAPDKSGLPSDRFSAERTGGSVSTLTIQRTQQEDSAVYLCASSLTLAGAYEQYFGPGTRLTVT.

V usage is TRBV19 and J usage is TRBJ1-5. Germline assignment: CDR1 LNHDA and CDR2 SQIVND (reference sequence). The CDR3 sequence is 14 residues long. The CDR3 reads CASSKIVSNQPQHF.

The chain combines TRBV2 with TRBJ2-1; TCRdb names TRBD2, which stays unverified in the absence of DNA. The CDR3 runs 14 residues. Per germline, CDR1 SNHLY and CDR2 FYNNEI. CDR3 residues: CASSLGLAGAEQFF.